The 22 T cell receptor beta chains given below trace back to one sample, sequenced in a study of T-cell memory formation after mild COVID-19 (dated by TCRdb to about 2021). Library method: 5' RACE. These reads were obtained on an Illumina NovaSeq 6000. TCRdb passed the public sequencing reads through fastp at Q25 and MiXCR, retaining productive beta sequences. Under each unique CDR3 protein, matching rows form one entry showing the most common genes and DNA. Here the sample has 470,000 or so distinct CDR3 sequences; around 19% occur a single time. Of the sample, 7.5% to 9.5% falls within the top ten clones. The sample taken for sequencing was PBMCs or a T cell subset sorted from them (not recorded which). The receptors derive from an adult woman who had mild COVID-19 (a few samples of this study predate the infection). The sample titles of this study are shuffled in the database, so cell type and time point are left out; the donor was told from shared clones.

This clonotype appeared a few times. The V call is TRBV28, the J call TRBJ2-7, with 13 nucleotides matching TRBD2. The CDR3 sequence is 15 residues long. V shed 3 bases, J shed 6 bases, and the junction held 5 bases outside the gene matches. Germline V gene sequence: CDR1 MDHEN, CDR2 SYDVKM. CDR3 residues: CASSFGLAGAGEQYF. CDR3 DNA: TGTGCCAGCAGTTTTGGACTAGCGGGAGCAGGCGAGCAGTACTTC.

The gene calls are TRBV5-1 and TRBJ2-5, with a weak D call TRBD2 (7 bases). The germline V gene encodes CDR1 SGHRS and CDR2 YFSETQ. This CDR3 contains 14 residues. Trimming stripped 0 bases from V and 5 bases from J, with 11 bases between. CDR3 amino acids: CASSLEQGGETQYF. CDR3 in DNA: TGCGCCAGCAGCTTGGAACAGGGAGGGGAGACCCAGTACTTC.

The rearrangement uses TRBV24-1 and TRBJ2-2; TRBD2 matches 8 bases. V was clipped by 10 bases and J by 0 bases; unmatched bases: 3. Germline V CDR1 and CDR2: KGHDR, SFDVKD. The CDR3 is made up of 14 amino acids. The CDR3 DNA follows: TGTGCCACTCAGCGGGAGACGAACACCGGGGAGCTGTTTTTT. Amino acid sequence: CATQRETNTGELFF.

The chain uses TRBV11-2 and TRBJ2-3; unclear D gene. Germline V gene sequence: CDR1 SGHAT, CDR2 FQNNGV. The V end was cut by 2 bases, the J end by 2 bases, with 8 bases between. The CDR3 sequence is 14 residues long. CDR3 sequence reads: CASSLFRDTDTQYF. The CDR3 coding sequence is TGTGCCAGCAGCTTATTTAGGGACACAGATACGCAGTATTTT.

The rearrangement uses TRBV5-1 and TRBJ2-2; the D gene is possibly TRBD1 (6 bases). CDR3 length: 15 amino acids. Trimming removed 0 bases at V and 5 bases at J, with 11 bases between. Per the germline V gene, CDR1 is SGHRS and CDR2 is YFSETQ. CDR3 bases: TGCGCCAGCAGCTTGGGACAGGCGAGAACCGGGGAGCTGTTTTTT. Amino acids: CASSLGQARTGELFF.

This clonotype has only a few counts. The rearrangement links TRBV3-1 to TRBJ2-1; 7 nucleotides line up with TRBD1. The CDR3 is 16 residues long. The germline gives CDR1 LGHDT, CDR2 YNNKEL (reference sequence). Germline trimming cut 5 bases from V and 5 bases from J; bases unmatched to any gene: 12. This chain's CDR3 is CASSFHRGVTNNEQFF. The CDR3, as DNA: TGTGCCAGCAGCTTCCACAGGGGCGTTACTAACAATGAGCAGTTCTTC.

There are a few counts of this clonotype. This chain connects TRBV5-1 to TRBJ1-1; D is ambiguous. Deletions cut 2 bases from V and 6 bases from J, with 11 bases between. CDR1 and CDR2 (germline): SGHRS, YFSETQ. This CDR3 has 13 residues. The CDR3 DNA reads TGCGCCAGCAGCTTCCAGCCTAGCGCTGAAGCTTTCTTT. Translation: CASSFQPSAEAFF.

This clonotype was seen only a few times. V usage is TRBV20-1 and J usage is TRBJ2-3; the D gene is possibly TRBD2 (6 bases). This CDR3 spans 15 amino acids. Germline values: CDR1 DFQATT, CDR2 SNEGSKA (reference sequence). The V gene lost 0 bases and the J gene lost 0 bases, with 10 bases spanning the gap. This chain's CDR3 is CSARDYGGSTDTQYF. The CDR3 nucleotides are TGCAGTGCTAGAGATTATGGGGGGAGCACAGATACGCAGTATTTT.

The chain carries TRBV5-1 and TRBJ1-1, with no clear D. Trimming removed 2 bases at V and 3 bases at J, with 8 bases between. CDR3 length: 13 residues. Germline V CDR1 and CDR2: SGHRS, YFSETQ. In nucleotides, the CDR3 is TGCGCCAGCAGCTTCTATTCCTACACTGAAGCTTTCTTT. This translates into CASSFYSYTEAFF.

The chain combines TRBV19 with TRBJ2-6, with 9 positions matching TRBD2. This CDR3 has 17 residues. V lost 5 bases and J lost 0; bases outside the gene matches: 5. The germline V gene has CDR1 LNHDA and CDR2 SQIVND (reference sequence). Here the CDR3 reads CASSYLAGSSGANVLTF. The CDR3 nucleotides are TGTGCCAGTAGTTATCTAGCGGGAAGCTCTGGGGCCAACGTCCTGACTTTC.

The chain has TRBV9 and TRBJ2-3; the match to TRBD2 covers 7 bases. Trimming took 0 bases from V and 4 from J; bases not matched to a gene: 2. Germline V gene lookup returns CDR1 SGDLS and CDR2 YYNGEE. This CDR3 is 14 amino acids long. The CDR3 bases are TGTGCCAGCAGCGTAGCGGGAGGCCCAGATACGCAGTATTTT. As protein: CASSVAGGPDTQYF.

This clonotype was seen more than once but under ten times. CDR3 DNA sequence: TGTGCCAGCAGCTTCTGGGGAGGCACTGAAGCTTTCTTT. Encoded protein: CASSFWGGTEAFF. This sequence joins TRBV11-1 and TRBJ1-1; unclear D gene. The length of the CDR3 is 13 residues. Germline values: CDR1 SGHAT, CDR2 FQDESV (reference sequence). V was trimmed by 3 bases and J by 4 bases, leaving 9 bases between them.

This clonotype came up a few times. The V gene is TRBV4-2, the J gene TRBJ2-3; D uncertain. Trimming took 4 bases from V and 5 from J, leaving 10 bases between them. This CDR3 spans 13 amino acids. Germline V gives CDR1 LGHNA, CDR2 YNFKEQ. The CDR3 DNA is TGTGCCAGCAGCCCCAGAATTAAAGATACGCAGTATTTT. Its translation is CASSPRIKDTQYF.

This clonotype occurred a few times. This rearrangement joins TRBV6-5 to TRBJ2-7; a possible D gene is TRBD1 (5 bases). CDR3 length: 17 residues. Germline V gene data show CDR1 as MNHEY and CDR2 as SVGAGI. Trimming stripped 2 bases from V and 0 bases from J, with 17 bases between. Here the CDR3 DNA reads TGTGCCAGCAGTTACACCGACCCCAGACAGAGCTCCTACGAGCAGTACTTC. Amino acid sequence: CASSYTDPRQSSYEQYF.

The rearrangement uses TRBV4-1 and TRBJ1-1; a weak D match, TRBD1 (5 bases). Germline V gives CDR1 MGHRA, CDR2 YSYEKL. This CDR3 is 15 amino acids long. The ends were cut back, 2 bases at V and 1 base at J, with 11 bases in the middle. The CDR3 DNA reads TGCGCCAGCAGCCAATTCGCAGGGCAGAACACTGAAGCTTTCTTT. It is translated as CASSQFAGQNTEAFF.

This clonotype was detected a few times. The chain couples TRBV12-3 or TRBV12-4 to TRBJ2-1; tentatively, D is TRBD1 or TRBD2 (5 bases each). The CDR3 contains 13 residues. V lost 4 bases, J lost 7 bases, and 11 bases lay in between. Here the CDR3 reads CASSWGPQNEQFF. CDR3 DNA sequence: TGTGCCAGCAGTTGGGGACCACAGAATGAGCAGTTCTTC.

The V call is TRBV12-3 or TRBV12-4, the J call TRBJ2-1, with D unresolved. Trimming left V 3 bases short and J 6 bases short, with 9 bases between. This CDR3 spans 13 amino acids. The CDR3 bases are TGTGCCAGCAGTTTTTCGGTGCCCAATGAGCAGTTCTTC. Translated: CASSFSVPNEQFF.

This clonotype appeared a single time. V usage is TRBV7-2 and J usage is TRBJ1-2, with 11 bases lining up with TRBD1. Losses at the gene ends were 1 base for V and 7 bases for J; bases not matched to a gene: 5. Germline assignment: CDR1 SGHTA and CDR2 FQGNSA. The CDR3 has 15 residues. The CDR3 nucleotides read TGTGCCAGCAGCTTAGGAGGCGGGACAGGGGGTGGCTACACCTTC. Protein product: CASSLGGGTGGGYTF.

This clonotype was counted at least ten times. CDR3 nucleotides: TGTGCCAGCTGGGGTGCGGGGCCTAGCACAGATACGCAGTATTTT. Amino acid sequence: CASWGAGPSTDTQYF. The chain employs TRBV12-3 or TRBV12-4 and TRBJ2-3; maybe TRBD2 (6 bases). The CDR3 spans 15 residues. V lost 8 bases and J 0 bases, leaving 15 bases between the germline ends.

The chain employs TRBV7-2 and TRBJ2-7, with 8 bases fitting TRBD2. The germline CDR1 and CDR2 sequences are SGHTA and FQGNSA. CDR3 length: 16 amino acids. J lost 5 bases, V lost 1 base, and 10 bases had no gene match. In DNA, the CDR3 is TGTGCCAGCAGCTTAGACCCGGGGGGGCCGAGGAACGAGCAGTACTTC. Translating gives CASSLDPGGPRNEQYF.

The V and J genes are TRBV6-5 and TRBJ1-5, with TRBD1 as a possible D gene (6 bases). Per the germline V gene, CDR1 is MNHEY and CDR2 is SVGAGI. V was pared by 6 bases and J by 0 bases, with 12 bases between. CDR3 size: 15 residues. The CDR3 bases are TGTGCCAGCAGGAGACAGGAGATTAGCAATCAGCCCCAGCATTTT. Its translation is CASRRQEISNQPQHF.

The CDR3 spells CASSRAEKGDTEAFF. CDR3 bases: TGCGCCAGCAGCCGGGCAGAAAAAGGGGATACTGAAGCTTTCTTT. The J gene is TRBJ1-1, the V gene TRBV5-1; perhaps TRBD1 as D (5 bases). Trimming cost V 4 bases and J 5 bases, with 18 bases left between them. The CDR3 loop spans 15 amino acids. Per germline, CDR1 SGHRS and CDR2 YFSETQ.